This TCR beta chain originates from a study of blood T cell repertoires in COVID-19. Whole-study context: T cells, B-cell-depleted T cells, or PBMCs provided the cDNA or gDNA that served as material.

Original processing methods: Reference gene primer amplification gave nucleated cell count estimates. Clones were read by immunoSEQ multiplex PCR, and TCRdb kept only the in-frame ones, dropping some. Clone size and V and J calls were adopted from that table, with D and trimming inferred from the DNA. The sample holds under 250,000 clones, over 75% seen once. Living in 24 US areas, the participants were between roughly 18 and 95 years of age. Assignment of participants to cohorts was predicated upon participant-reported clinical history. The CDR3 is 15 residues long. V lost 8 bases and J 0 bases, leaving 11 bases between the germline ends. Germline V gene data show CDR1 as MNHEY and CDR2 as SVGAGI.

The chain carries TRBV6-5 and TRBJ2-6; D uncertain. This clonotype was obtained from a woman between 50 and 59 years old with acute COVID-19. The sample consisted of PBMCs or T cells enriched from blood (not recorded which). The CDR3 region is CASRVYDSGANVLTF. CDR3 in DNA: TGTGCCAGCCGCGTATATGACTCTGGGGCCAACGTCCTGACTTTC.